This T cell receptor beta chain was obtained from a study of identical twins. Notes on the study in general: Models underestimated TCR alpha sharing (out-of-frame) in monozygotic twins.

CDR1 LNHDA and CDR2 SQIVND come from the germline V gene (reference sequence). CDR3 length equals 12 residues. V lost 4 bases and J lost 3, with 7 bases in between. MiXCR, applied by TCRdb to the 5' RACE reads, yields one record per CDR3 protein. The sample lists approximately 300,000 distinct CDR3 sequences, around 9.7% seen once, with 6% to 8.5% in the top ten. This clonotype was observed a handful of times. Antigen specificity is unknown. The sample also formed part of further work on yellow fever vaccine responses in identical twins.

The sample taken for sequencing was CD8+ T cells sorted from blood. This clonotype was obtained from a young woman in good health. The chain is built from TRBV19 and TRBJ2-7; D unclear. CDR3 coding DNA: TGTGCCAGTAGTAACGGGTACTACGAGCAGTACTTC. It translates to CASSNGYYEQYF.